Following are 27 T cell receptor beta chains from one sample sequenced in a study of T cell repertoires in ileal Crohn's disease. Profiled with immunoSEQ multiplex PCR; TCRdb holds only in-frame clones, not every one. The sample contains around 11,000 clones, roughly 84% of which appear only once. Time point indicated: inflamed ileum from the surgical specimen. Sequenced sample: ileal tissue. All receptors come from an adult with Crohn's disease.

The CDR3 DNA follows: TGCGCCAGCAGAATTATCCGGGGGTCCTACGAGCAGTACTTC. This sequence encodes CASRIIRGSYEQYF. The chain recombines TRBV5-1 with TRBJ2-7; possibly TRBD2 for D (6 bases). The CDR3 sequence is 14 residues long. V lost 5 bases, J lost 1 base, and 13 bases lay in between. Germline CDR1 SGHRS, CDR2 YFSETQ.

The chain has TRBV5-1 and TRBJ2-2; 7 positions agree with TRBD2. V shed 3 bases, J shed 5 bases, and the junction held 10 bases outside the gene matches. Germline assignment: CDR1 SGHRS and CDR2 YFSETQ. The CDR3 has 16 amino acids. This chain's CDR3 is CASSSGGRGGTGELFF. The CDR3 DNA follows: TGCGCCAGCAGCTCCGGGGGGAGGGGCGGAACCGGGGAGCTGTTTTTT.

The chain employs TRBV11-2 and TRBJ2-1; D perhaps matches TRBD1 (5 bases). Germline loops: CDR1 SGHAT, CDR2 FQNNGV. The CDR3 loop spans 14 amino acids. The V gene lost 1 base and the J gene lost 1 base, with 5 bases spanning the gap. The CDR3 here is CASSLAGSYNEQFF. Written as DNA, the CDR3 is TGTGCCAGCAGCTTAGCAGGGTCCTACAATGAGCAGTTCTTC.

The chain recombines TRBV9 with TRBJ2-1; 9 nucleotides match TRBD2. The length of the CDR3 is 15 residues. Germline V CDR1 and CDR2: SGDLS, YYNGEE. The ends lost 2 bases at V and 7 bases at J; junction bases unmatched: 7. CDR3 region: CASSVGRGLANEQFF. For the CDR3, the DNA is TGTGCCAGCAGCGTTGGGAGGGGACTAGCAAATGAGCAGTTCTTC. The full variable domain, with the rest looked up from reference TRBV9 and TRBJ2-1, is DSGVTQTPKHLITATGQRVTLRCSPRSGDLSVYWYQQSLDQGLQFLIQYYNGEERAKGNILERFSAQQFPDLHSELNLSSLELGDSALYFCASSVGRGLANEQFFGPGTRLTVL.

Written as DNA, the CDR3 is TGCGCCAGCAGCCCTGGAGGAAATCAGCCCCAGCATTTT. It is translated as CASSPGGNQPQHF. The chain has TRBV4-1 and TRBJ1-5, with D unresolved. The V gene lost 4 bases and the J gene lost 4 bases, with 8 bases spanning the gap. The CDR3 totals 13 residues. From germline, CDR1 is MGHRA and CDR2 YSYEKL.

The rearrangement links TRBV18 to TRBJ2-6; possibly TRBD1 for D (6 bases). The CDR3 is made up of 18 amino acids. Trimming left V 3 bases short and J 0 bases short, with 15 bases between. CDR1 KGHSH and CDR2 LQKENI come from the germline V gene. The CDR3 DNA is TGTGCCAGCTCACCCATACAGGGATCTAGCTCTGGGGCCAACGTCCTGACTTTC. Translating gives CASSPIQGSSSGANVLTF.

V and J are TRBV12-5 and TRBJ2-7, with TRBD2 matching 7 bases. This CDR3 is built from 16 residues. CDR1 LGHNT and CDR2 FRNRAP come from the germline V gene. V gave up 5 bases and J gave up 3 bases; unmatched junction bases: 13. The CDR3 region has the DNA TGTGCTAGTGGTGGCGGACAAAGCGGGACCGGCTACGAGCAGTACTTC. Translating gives CASGGGQSGTGYEQYF.

This clone has just one count. V gene TRBV10-2 combines with J gene TRBJ1-2, with 8 bases lining up with TRBD1. J lost 6 bases, V lost 8 bases, and 5 bases had no gene match. The germline CDR1 and CDR2 sequences are WSHSY and SAAADI. CDR3 length: 12 residues. The CDR3 sequence: CASQQGGDGYTF. The CDR3 DNA reads TGCGCCAGCCAACAGGGGGGGGATGGCTACACCTTC.

The V call is TRBV15, the J call TRBJ2-1, with 7 bases matching TRBD1. The CDR3 loop spans 13 amino acids. Germline V lookup: CDR1 LNHNV, CDR2 YYDKDF (reference sequence). Trimming removed 6 bases from V and 8 bases from J; junction bases left unmatched: 7. The CDR3, as DNA: TGTGCCACCAGGAGACAGGGTACGGATGAGCAGTTCTTC. It codes for CATRRQGTDEQFF.

J is TRBJ2-3 and V is TRBV27; D not certain. CDR3 length: 13 residues. Germline CDR1 MNHEY, CDR2 SMNVEV (reference sequence). Trimming shortened V by 3 bases and J by 2 bases, and 6 bases separated the two germline ends. The CDR3, as DNA: TGTGCCAGCAGTTTCGGTCCCACAGATACGCAGTATTTT. The encoded protein is CASSFGPTDTQYF.

The J gene is TRBJ2-7, the V gene TRBV5-6, with a tentative D call TRBD2 (6 bases). The CDR3 covers 16 residues. V dropped 7 bases and J dropped 0 bases, with 20 bases sitting between them. Germline CDR1 SGHDT, CDR2 YYEEEE. The CDR3 loop reads CASDWSGGVSSYEQYF. In DNA, the CDR3 is TGTGCCAGCGATTGGTCAGGCGGGGTGAGCTCCTACGAGCAGTACTTC.

The genes are TRBV10-2 and TRBJ1-2; D not certain. V lost 0 bases and J 4 bases, leaving 12 bases between the germline ends. CDR3 length: 15 residues. The germline V gene encodes CDR1 WSHSY and CDR2 SAAADI. The CDR3 nucleotides are TGCGCCAGCAGTGAGTCCATCGGATCGGGCTATGGCTACACCTTC. Amino acids: CASSESIGSGYGYTF.

The chain links TRBV7-9 to TRBJ1-2; 8 bases fit TRBD1. From germline, CDR1 is SEHNR and CDR2 FQNEAQ (reference sequence). Unmatched junction bases numbered 9, after V lost 3 bases and J lost 3 bases. This CDR3 comprises 16 residues. The CDR3 protein is CASSFPQGAKDYGYTF. The CDR3 coding sequence is TGTGCCAGCAGCTTCCCTCAGGGGGCAAAAGACTATGGCTACACCTTC.

The chain links TRBV9 to TRBJ2-3; D may match TRBD1 or TRBD2 (5 bases each). The germline gives CDR1 SGDLS, CDR2 YYNGEE. V shed 2 bases and J shed 2 bases, with 12 bases lying between them. This CDR3 has 15 amino acids. This CDR3 is CASSVAGTLTDTQYF. For the CDR3, the DNA is TGTGCCAGCAGCGTTGCAGGGACCCTCACAGATACGCAGTATTTT.

This clone was picked up a small number of times. The gene calls are TRBV5-1 and TRBJ1-1; D ambiguous. The CDR3 extends over 15 amino acids. V gave up 5 bases and J gave up 2 bases, with 16 bases separating them. The germline gives CDR1 SGHRS, CDR2 YFSETQ. CDR3 residues: CASRTTNFPNTEAFF. DNA of the CDR3: TGCGCCAGCAGAACGACCAACTTTCCTAACACTGAAGCTTTCTTT.

The chain uses TRBV30 and TRBJ2-1, with D unresolved. V lost 3 bases, J lost 5 bases, and 5 bases lay in between. CDR3 length: 11 amino acids. Germline V gives CDR1 GTSNPN, CDR2 SVGIG (reference sequence). CDR3 bases: TGTGCCTGGAGGGTCCACAATGAGCAGTTCTTC. Translated: CAWRVHNEQFF.

The gene calls are TRBV29-1 and TRBJ1-2; 7 bases align to TRBD1. V gave up 7 bases and J gave up 8 bases; unmatched junction bases: 10. Germline V gene data show CDR1 as SQVTM and CDR2 as ANQGSEA. There are 12 residues in the CDR3. The CDR3 region has the DNA TGCAGCGCCGGCAGGGGGTTAGAGGGCTACACCTTC. Its protein is CSAGRGLEGYTF. The whole variable domain, remainder taken from reference TRBV29-1 and TRBJ1-2, is SAVISQKPSRDICQRGTSLTIQCQVDSQVTMMFWYRQQPGQSLTLIATANQGSEATYESGFVIDKFPISRPNLTFSTLTVSNMSPEDSSIYLCSAGRGLEGYTFGSGTRLTVV.

This clone came up once. The V gene is TRBV7-2, the J gene TRBJ1-2; the D gene is possibly TRBD1 (5 bases). The CDR3 loop spans 14 amino acids. V was clipped by 4 bases and J by 7 bases, with 16 bases between them. From germline, CDR1 is SGHTA and CDR2 FQGNSA. CDR3: CASSSGASVVGYTF. The DNA of the CDR3 is TGTGCCAGCAGCTCCGGGGCTAGTGTTGTTGGCTACACCTTC.

This clone is medium-sized. V is TRBV30 and J is TRBJ1-1, with D possibly matching TRBD1 (5 bases). In germline, CDR1 is GTSNPN, CDR2 SVGIG (reference sequence). The CDR3 contains 11 residues. CDR3 loop: CALEGVDRAFF. CDR3 DNA sequence: TGTGCGCTGGAAGGGGTCGACCGAGCTTTCTTT.

The chain links TRBV4-2 to TRBJ1-3; 8 bases agree with TRBD1. Trimming cost V 2 bases and J 4 bases; bases outside gene matches: 4. Per germline, CDR1 LGHNA and CDR2 YNFKEQ. The CDR3 spans 15 residues. The CDR3 DNA reads TGTGCCAGCAGCCAACAGGGGGCGTCGGGAAACACCATATATTTT. It codes for CASSQQGASGNTIYF.

The chain is built from TRBV28 and TRBJ2-3; 7 bases fit TRBD1. V was pared by 8 bases and J by 6 bases, with 14 bases of the junction left unmatched. The CDR3 has 15 amino acids. Germline-derived CDR1 and CDR2 are MDHEN and SYDVKM. CDR3 sequence reads: CASGTNDRVLDTQYF. CDR3 bases: TGTGCCAGCGGAACCAATGACAGGGTTTTGGATACGCAGTATTTT.

The rearrangement uses TRBV9 and TRBJ2-1; 12 positions agree with TRBD2. Germline trimming cut 0 bases from V and 8 bases from J; bases unmatched to any gene: 9. This CDR3 contains 17 residues. Per germline, CDR1 SGDLS and CDR2 YYNGEE. CDR3 nucleotides: TGTGCCAGCAGCGTAGGAGAGCTAGCGGGAGGGGGTTATGAGCAGTTCTTC. This encodes CASSVGELAGGGYEQFF.

This clone occurred a few times. CDR3 residues: CASGTGSGTEAFF. DNA for the CDR3: TGCGCCAGCGGGACAGGGTCAGGGACTGAAGCTTTCTTT. The genes are TRBV5-1 and TRBJ1-1, with 9 bases fitting TRBD1. CDR3 length: 13 amino acids. With 7 bases clipped from V and 5 bases from J, the junction kept 6 bases outside the gene matches. CDR1 is SGHRS and CDR2 is YFSETQ in the germline V gene.

CDR3 bases: TGTGCCAGCAGTTACTCGAGGGCCAGTGAGCAGTTCTTC. Translating gives CASSYSRASEQFF. The chain recombines TRBV6-5 with TRBJ2-1; D may be TRBD2 (5 bases). Germline V gene sequence: CDR1 MNHEY, CDR2 SVGAGI. V lost 0 bases to trimming and J lost 9 bases, with 9 bases between them. CDR3 length: 13 residues.

The V and J genes are TRBV5-1 and TRBJ2-5; D gene uncertain. V was pared by 0 bases and J by 4 bases, with 10 bases between. The CDR3 sequence is 14 residues long. Germline loops: CDR1 SGHRS, CDR2 YFSETQ. The CDR3 loop is CASSLAIPSETQYF. In DNA, the CDR3 is TGCGCCAGCAGCTTGGCCATACCCTCAGAGACCCAGTACTTC. Variable domain in full (rest from reference TRBV5-1 and TRBJ2-5): KAGVTQTPRYLIKTRGQQVTLSCSPISGHRSVSWYQQTPGQGLQFLFEYFSETQRNKGNFPGRFSGRQFSNSRSEMNVSTLELGDSALYLCASSLAIPSETQYFGPGTRLLVL.

The chain has TRBV5-1 and TRBJ1-1; maybe TRBD1 (5 bases). The CDR3 contains 14 residues. CDR1 is SGHRS and CDR2 is YFSETQ in the germline V gene. Trimming pared 6 bases from V and 5 bases from J, leaving 17 bases between. The CDR3 DNA is TGCGCCAGCACCCGCGGCCGGGAGGGGACTGAAGCTTTCTTT. It is translated as CASTRGREGTEAFF.

This clone has just one count. The V gene is TRBV9, the J gene TRBJ2-5; perhaps TRBD2 as D (6 bases). Germline V gene lookup returns CDR1 SGDLS and CDR2 YYNGEE. The V end was cut by 0 bases, the J end by 4 bases, with 10 bases between. The CDR3 spans 14 residues. The CDR3 sequence is CASSVDRGGETQYF. CDR3 nucleotide sequence: TGTGCCAGCAGCGTAGATCGGGGAGGAGAGACCCAGTACTTC. Filled out from reference TRBV9 and TRBJ2-5, the complete variable domain reads DSGVTQTPKHLITATGQRVTLRCSPRSGDLSVYWYQQSLDQGLQFLIQYYNGEERAKGNILERFSAQQFPDLHSELNLSSLELGDSALYFCASSVDRGGETQYFGPGTRLLVL.